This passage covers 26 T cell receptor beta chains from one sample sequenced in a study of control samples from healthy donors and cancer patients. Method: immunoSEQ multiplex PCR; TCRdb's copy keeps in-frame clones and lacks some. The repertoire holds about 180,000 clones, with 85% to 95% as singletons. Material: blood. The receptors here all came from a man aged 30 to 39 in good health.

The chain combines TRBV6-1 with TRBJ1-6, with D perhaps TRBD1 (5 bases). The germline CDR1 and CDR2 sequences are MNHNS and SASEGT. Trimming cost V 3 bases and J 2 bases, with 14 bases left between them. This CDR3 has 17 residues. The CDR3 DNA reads TGTGCCAGCAGTGACGTAGGTGGAGGGGCCTATAATTCACCCCTCCACTTT. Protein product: CASSDVGGGAYNSPLHF.

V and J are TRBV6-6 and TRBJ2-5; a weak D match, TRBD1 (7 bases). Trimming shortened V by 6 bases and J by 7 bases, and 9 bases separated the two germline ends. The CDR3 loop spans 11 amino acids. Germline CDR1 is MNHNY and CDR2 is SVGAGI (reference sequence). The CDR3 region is CASRQGGTQYF. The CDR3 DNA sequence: TGTGCCAGCAGGCAGGGGGGGACCCAGTACTTC.

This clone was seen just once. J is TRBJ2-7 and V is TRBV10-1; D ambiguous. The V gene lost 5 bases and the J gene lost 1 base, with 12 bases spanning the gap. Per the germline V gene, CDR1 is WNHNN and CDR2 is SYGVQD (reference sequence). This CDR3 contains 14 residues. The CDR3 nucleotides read TGCGCCAGCAGTCCACTGGCGGCATCCTACGAGCAGTACTTC. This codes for CASSPLAASYEQYF.

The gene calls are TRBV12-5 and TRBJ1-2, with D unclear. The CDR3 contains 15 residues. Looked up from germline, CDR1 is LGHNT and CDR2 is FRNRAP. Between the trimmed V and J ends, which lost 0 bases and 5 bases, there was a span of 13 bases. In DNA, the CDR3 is TGTGCTAGTGGTTTGGTAATTTCAGGTTCTTATGGCTACACCTTC. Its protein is CASGLVISGSYGYTF.

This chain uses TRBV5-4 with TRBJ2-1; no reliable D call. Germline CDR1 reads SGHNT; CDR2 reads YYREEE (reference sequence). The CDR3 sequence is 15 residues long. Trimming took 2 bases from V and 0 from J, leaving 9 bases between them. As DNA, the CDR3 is TGTGCCAGCAGCTTAGAGGCGAGCTCCTACAATGAGCAGTTCTTC. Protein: CASSLEASSYNEQFF.

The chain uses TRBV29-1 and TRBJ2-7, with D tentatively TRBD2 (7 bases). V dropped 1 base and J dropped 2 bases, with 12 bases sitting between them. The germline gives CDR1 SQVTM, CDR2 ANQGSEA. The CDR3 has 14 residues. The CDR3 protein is CSVEAAGHTYEQYF. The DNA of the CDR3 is TGCAGCGTTGAAGCAGCGGGACATACCTACGAGCAGTACTTC.

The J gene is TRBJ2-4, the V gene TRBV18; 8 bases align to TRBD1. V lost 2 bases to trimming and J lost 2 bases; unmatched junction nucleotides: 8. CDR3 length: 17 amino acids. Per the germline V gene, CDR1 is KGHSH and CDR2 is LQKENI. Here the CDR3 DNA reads TGTGCCAGCTCACCATTCCGCCAGGGGGCGACCAAAAACATTCAGTACTTC. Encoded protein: CASSPFRQGATKNIQYF.

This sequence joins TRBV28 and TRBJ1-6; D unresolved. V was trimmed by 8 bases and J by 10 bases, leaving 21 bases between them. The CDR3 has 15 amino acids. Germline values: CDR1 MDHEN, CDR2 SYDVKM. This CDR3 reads CASWRQSQRRSPLHF. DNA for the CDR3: TGTGCCAGCTGGAGGCAGAGCCAACGGCGGTCACCCCTCCACTTT. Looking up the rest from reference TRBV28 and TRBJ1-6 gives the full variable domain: DVKVTQSSRYLVKRTGEKVFLECVQDMDHENMFWYRQDPGLGLRLIYFSYDVKMKEKGDIPEGYSVSREKKERFSLILESASTNQTSMYLCASWRQSQRRSPLHFGNGTRLTVT.

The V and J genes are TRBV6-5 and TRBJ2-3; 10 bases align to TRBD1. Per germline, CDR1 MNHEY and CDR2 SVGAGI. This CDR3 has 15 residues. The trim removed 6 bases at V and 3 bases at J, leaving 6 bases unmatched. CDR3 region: CASRTGTGETDTQYF. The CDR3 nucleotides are TGTGCCAGCAGAACCGGGACAGGGGAAACAGATACGCAGTATTTT.

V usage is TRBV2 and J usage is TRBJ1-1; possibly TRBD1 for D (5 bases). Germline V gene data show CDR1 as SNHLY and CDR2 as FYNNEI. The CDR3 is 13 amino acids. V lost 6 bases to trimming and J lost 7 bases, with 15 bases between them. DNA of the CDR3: TGTGCCAGCAGCCGGGACCGCCGGTTTGAAGCTTTCTTT. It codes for CASSRDRRFEAFF.

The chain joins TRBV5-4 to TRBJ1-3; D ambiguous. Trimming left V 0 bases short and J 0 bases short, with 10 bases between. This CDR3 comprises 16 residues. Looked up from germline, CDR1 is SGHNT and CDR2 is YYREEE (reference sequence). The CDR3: CASSLGHPLSGNTIYF. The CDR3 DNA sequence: TGTGCCAGCAGCTTGGGGCACCCGCTCTCTGGAAACACCATATATTTT. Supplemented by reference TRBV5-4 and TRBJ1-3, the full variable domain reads ETGVTQSPTHLIKTRGQQVTLRCSSQSGHNTVSWYQQALGQGPQFIFQYYREEENGRGNFPPRFSGLQFPNYSSELNVNALELDDSALYLCASSLGHPLSGNTIYFGEGSWLTVV.

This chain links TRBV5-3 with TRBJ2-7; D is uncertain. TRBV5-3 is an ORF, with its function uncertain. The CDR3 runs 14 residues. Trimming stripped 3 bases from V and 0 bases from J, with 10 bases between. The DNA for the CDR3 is TGTGCCAGAAGCTCCGAACTGAGCTCCTACGAGCAGTACTTC. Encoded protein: CARSSELSSYEQYF.

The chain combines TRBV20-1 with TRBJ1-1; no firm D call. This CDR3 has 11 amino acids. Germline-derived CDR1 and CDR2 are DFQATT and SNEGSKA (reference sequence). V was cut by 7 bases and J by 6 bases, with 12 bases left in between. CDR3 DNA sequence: TGCAGTGTTACCGCTGTATCTGAAGCTTTCTTT. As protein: CSVTAVSEAFF.

The CDR3 region is CAWSGLAGGSLFF. CDR3 DNA: TGTGCCTGGAGCGGACTAGCGGGAGGGAGCCTGTTCTTC. This chain uses TRBV30 with TRBJ2-1; 15 bases line up with TRBD2. V was clipped by 3 bases and J by 15 bases; unmatched bases: 6. The germline gives CDR1 GTSNPN, CDR2 SVGIG (reference sequence). The CDR3 covers 13 residues. The complete variable domain, with remaining parts taken from reference TRBV30 and TRBJ2-1, reads SQTIHQWPATLVQPVGSPLSLECTVEGTSNPNLYWYRQAAGRGLQLLFYSVGIGQISSEVPQNLSASRPQDRQFILSSKKLLLSDSGFYLCAWSGLAGGSLFFGPGTRLTVL.

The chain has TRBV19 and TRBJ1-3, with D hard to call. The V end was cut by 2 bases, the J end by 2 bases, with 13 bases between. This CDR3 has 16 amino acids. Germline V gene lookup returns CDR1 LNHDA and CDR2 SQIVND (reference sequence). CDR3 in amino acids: CASSISAPLTGNTIYF. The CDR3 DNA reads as TGTGCCAGTAGTATATCGGCGCCTTTGACTGGAAACACCATATATTTT.

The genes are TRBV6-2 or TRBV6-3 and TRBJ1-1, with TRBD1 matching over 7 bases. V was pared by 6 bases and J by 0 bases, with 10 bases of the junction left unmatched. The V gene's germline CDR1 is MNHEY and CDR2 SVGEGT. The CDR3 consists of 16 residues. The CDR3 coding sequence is TGTGCCAGCAGCCTAGGCCGGGACAGCATGAACACTGAAGCTTTCTTT. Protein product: CASSLGRDSMNTEAFF.

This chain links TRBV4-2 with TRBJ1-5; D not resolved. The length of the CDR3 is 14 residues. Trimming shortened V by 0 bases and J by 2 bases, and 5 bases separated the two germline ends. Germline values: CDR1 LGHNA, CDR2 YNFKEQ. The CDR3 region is CASSQDSRNQPQHF. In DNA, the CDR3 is TGTGCCAGCAGCCAAGACAGCCGCAATCAGCCCCAGCATTTT.

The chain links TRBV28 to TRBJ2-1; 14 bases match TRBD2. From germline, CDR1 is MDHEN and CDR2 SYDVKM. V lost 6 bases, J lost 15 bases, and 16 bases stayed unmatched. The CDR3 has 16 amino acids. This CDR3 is CASSGSGTSGRWGGFF. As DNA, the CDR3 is TGTGCCAGCAGCGGGTCCGGGACTAGCGGGAGATGGGGTGGGTTCTTC.

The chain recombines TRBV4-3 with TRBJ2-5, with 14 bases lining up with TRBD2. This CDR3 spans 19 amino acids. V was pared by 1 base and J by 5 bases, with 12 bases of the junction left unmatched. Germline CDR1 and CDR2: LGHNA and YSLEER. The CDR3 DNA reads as TGCGCCAGCAGCCAAGTTTTCCCGACTAGCGGGGGGGCTGGGGAGACCCAGTACTTC. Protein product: CASSQVFPTSGGAGETQYF.

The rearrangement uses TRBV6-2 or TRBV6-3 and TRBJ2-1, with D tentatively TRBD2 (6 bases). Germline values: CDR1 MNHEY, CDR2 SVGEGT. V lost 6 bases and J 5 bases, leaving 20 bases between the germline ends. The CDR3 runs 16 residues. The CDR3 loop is CASSSYGTSYNNEQFF. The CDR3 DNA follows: TGTGCCAGCAGCTCTTACGGGACTTCCTATAACAATGAGCAGTTCTTC.

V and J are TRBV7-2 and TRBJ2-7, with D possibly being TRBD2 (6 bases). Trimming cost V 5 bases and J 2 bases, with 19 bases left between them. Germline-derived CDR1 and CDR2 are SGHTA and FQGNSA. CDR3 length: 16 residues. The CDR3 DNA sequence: TGTGCCAGCAGCCTCCACCCTGAGCGGGCCCCCTACGAGCAGTACTTC. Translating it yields CASSLHPERAPYEQYF.

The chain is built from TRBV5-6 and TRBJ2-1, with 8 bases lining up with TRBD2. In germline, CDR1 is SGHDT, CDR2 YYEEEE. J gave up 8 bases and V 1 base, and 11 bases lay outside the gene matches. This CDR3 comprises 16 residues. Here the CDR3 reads CASSLLTGGPSDEQFF. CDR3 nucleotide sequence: TGTGCCAGCAGCTTGCTAACGGGAGGGCCCTCGGATGAGCAGTTCTTC.

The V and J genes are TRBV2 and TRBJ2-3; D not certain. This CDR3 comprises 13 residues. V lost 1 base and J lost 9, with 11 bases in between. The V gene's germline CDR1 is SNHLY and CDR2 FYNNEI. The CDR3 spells CASSEGLIDTQYF. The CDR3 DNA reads TGTGCCAGCAGTGAAGGCCTTATTGACACGCAGTATTTT.

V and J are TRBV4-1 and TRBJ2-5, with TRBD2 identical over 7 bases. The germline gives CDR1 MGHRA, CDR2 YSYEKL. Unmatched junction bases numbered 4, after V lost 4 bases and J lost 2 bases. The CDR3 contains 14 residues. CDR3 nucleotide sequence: TGCGCCAGCAGCCTGGCTAGCGGACAAGAGACCCAGTACTTC. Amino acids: CASSLASGQETQYF.

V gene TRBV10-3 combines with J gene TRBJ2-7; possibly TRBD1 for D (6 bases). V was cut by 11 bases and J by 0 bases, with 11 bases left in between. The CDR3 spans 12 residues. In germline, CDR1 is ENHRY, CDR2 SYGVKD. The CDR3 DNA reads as TGTGCCGTCCGGGACAACTCCTACGAGCAGTACTTC. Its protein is CAVRDNSYEQYF.

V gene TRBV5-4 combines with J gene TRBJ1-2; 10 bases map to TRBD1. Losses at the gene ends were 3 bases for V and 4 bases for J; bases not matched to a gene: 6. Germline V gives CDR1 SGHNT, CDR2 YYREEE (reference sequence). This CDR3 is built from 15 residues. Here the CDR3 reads CASSYGQGVGYGYTF. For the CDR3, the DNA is TGTGCCAGCAGCTACGGACAGGGGGTCGGCTATGGCTACACCTTC.